This TCR beta chain appears in the sequencing data of a study of molecular identifiers for immune sequencing clone quantification. TCRdb passed the PCR reads through MiXCR, listing each CDR3 protein once. The sample lists 79,000 or so distinct CDR3 sequences; 25% were seen once. Germline lookup yields CDR1 KGHSY and CDR2 FQNENV. The ends were cut back, 0 bases at V and 2 bases at J, with 11 bases in the middle. This CDR3 comprises 15 residues. This clonotype was counted at least ten times. The V gene is TRBV16, the J gene TRBJ2-7; D is undetermined. The TCR originated in a human donor in good health. Some libraries in this study had Jurkat cell RNA spiked in. Sequences were obtained from naive CD8+ T cells from blood, with Jurkat cell RNA spiked in. Stated subset: FACS-sorted CD8+CD4-CCR7+CD45RA+ naive T cells. CDR3 nucleotides: TGTGCCAGCAGCCAATCGATTGGCAGGACCTACGAGCAGTACTTC. Translation: CASSQSIGRTYEQYF.